The next 5 T cell receptor beta chains were all read from a single sample in a study of CD8+CD57+ T cells in acquired aplastic anemia. The template for TCR beta VDJ and CDR3 sequence profiling was genomic DNA. TCRdb re-analysed the reads in MiXCR, keeping a single row per CDR3 protein. The sample contains fewer than 250,000 distinct CDR3 sequences, around 46% of which appear only once. Selection for sequencing was limited to patients who had shown CD8+CD57+ cell expansion by flow cytometry. The specimen sequenced was sorted CD4+, CD8+, or CD8+CD57+ T cells (not recorded which) from PBMCs. The receptors were gathered from a human donor with aplastic anemia.

As regards this clonotype: A much larger clone differs by one base, so this may be a read error. J is TRBJ1-1 and V is TRBV11-2; TRBD1 is a possible D gene (5 bases). The CDR3 loop spans 13 amino acids. Germline CDR1 reads SGHAT; CDR2 reads FQNNGV. CDR3 residues: CASSLEDNTGAFF. The CDR3 region has the DNA TGTGCCAGCAGCTTAGAGGACAACACTGGAGCTTTCTTT.

The chain recombines TRBV7-9 with TRBJ2-3; TRBD2 matches 10 bases. CDR3 size: 16 residues. With 1 base clipped from V and 1 base from J, the junction kept 2 bases outside the gene matches. Germline loops: CDR1 SEHNR, CDR2 FQNEAQ (reference sequence). The CDR3 spells CASSLVAGGGTDTQYF. CDR3 in DNA: TGTGCCAGCAGCTTAGTAGCGGGGGGCGGCACAGATACGCAGTATTTT.

The CDR3 nucleotides read TGTGCCAGCAGTTACCCCACAGGGACTGGGGCCAACGTCCTGACTTTC. Residues: CASSYPTGTGANVLTF. The chain combines TRBV6-2 or TRBV6-3 with TRBJ2-6, with D possibly matching TRBD1 (6 bases). The germline V gene encodes CDR1 MNHEY and CDR2 SVGEGT. The CDR3 has 16 residues. V lost 2 bases and J 2 bases, leaving 10 bases between the germline ends.

The genes are TRBV9 and TRBJ2-7, with TRBD1 identical over 8 bases. V lost 3 bases, J lost 3 bases, and 5 bases stayed unmatched. The CDR3 sequence is 14 residues long. Germline CDR1 is SGDLS and CDR2 is YYNGEE. The DNA for the CDR3 is TGTGCCAGCAGCGATGAAGACAGGGGCTACGAGCAGTACTTC. This codes for CASSDEDRGYEQYF.

This clonotype was counted a single time. The V gene is TRBV11-1, the J gene TRBJ2-2; TRBD2 agrees at 13 bases. Germline lookup yields CDR1 SGHAT and CDR2 FQDESV (reference sequence). V shed 5 bases, J shed 8 bases, and the junction held 8 bases outside the gene matches. This CDR3 spans 16 amino acids. CDR3 DNA: TGTGCCAGCAGCCAAACTAGCGGGGGGGCAGCTGGGGAGCTGTTTTTT. Translating it yields CASSQTSGGAAGELFF.